A single sample gave rise to the 30 T cell receptor beta chains below, sequenced in a study of control samples from healthy donors and cancer patients. TCRdb's copy holds only in-frame clones and misses some; the assay was immunoSEQ multiplex PCR. In the table there are under 150,000 clones, around 90% of which are singletons. The source material was blood. These receptors were collected from an older woman in good health.

The chain couples TRBV19 to TRBJ1-6, with D possibly being TRBD1 (6 bases). Germline V gene sequence: CDR1 LNHDA, CDR2 SQIVND (reference sequence). Deletions cut 5 bases from V and 9 bases from J, with 14 bases between. The CDR3 consists of 14 residues. The CDR3 bases are TGTGCCAGTAGTCACCGGGACATTGGTTCACCCCTCCACTTT. Protein product: CASSHRDIGSPLHF.

The chain has TRBV11-2 and TRBJ2-5; D gene ambiguous. This CDR3 is 14 amino acids long. CDR1 SGHAT and CDR2 FQNNGV come from the germline V gene. V gave up 7 bases and J gave up 1 base, with 13 bases separating them. CDR3 protein: CASTGNLVQETQYF. For the CDR3, the DNA is TGTGCCAGCACCGGTAATCTAGTCCAAGAGACCCAGTACTTC.

The V and J genes are TRBV27 and TRBJ1-5, with D unclear. This CDR3 has 13 amino acids. Germline CDR1 is MNHEY and CDR2 is SMNVEV (reference sequence). The V gene lost 5 bases and the J gene lost 5 bases, with 10 bases spanning the gap. The CDR3: CASSPASHQPQHF. CDR3 coding DNA: TGTGCCAGCAGTCCCGCCAGCCATCAGCCCCAGCATTTT.

This clone was seen more than once but under ten times. This chain connects TRBV7-3 to TRBJ1-5, with D perhaps TRBD1 (5 bases). The length of the CDR3 is 20 residues. V lost 3 bases to trimming and J lost 0 bases, with 24 bases between them. Germline loops: CDR1 SGHTA, CDR2 FQGTGA. Here the CDR3 reads CASSFRTWLTTCYSNQPQHF. The CDR3 DNA is TGTGCCAGCAGCTTCCGGACATGGCTTACGACGTGCTATAGCAATCAGCCCCAGCATTTT.

This CDR3 reads CAIRTGASGAHETQYF. The CDR3 DNA is TGTGCCATCAGAACGGGGGCTAGCGGGGCGCACGAGACCCAGTACTTC. This chain joins TRBV10-3 and TRBJ2-5, with 9 bases lining up with TRBD2. Trimming at V came to 6 bases and at J to 5 bases, leaving 13 bases not matched to a gene. CDR1 and CDR2 (germline): ENHRY, SYGVKD. CDR3 length: 16 residues.

This clone was counted a single time. The V gene is TRBV11-2, the J gene TRBJ1-6, with a possible D match to TRBD1 (6 bases). V shed 2 bases and J shed 4 bases, with 15 bases lying between them. There are 17 residues in the CDR3. Germline V gene lookup returns CDR1 SGHAT and CDR2 FQNNGV. In nucleotides, the CDR3 is TGTGCCAGCAGCTTAAGGTCAGGGGAGGGGTATAATTCACCCCTCCACTTT. It yields the protein CASSLRSGEGYNSPLHF.

V usage is TRBV4-1 and J usage is TRBJ1-5, with D possibly TRBD1 on 6 matching bases. This CDR3 contains 15 residues. V was cut by 0 bases and J by 0 bases, with 6 bases left in between. Germline assignment: CDR1 MGHRA and CDR2 YSYEKL. Here the CDR3 DNA reads TGCGCCAGCAGCCAAGAAGGGGGTAGCAATCAGCCCCAGCATTTT. It specifies CASSQEGGSNQPQHF.

The chain recombines TRBV6-6 with TRBJ1-1; D gene uncertain. Germline assignment: CDR1 MNHNY and CDR2 SVGAGI (reference sequence). The CDR3 loop spans 12 amino acids. The V end lost 9 bases, the J end lost 4 bases, and 12 bases lay between the germline ends. The CDR3 region is CASFKGLTEAFF. The CDR3 region has the DNA TGTGCCAGTTTCAAGGGTCTCACTGAAGCTTTCTTT.

CDR3 residues: CASSLSDGDYGYTF. In DNA, the CDR3 is TGTGCCAGCAGCCTCAGCGACGGGGACTATGGCTACACCTTC. The chain couples TRBV3-1 (or the pseudogene TRBV3-2) to TRBJ1-2; D is unresolved. Trimming removed 4 bases from V and 3 bases from J, with 12 bases in between. The CDR3 sequence is 14 residues long. CDR1 is LGHDT, CDR2 YNNKEL, per germline (reference sequence).

The chain combines TRBV11-2 with TRBJ1-2; D gene ambiguous. CDR1 is SGHAT and CDR2 is FQNNGV in the germline V gene. The CDR3 runs 13 residues. V shed 5 bases and J shed 8 bases, with 15 bases lying between them. CDR3 residues: CASSRGGSWGYTF. In DNA, the CDR3 is TGTGCCAGCAGCCGTGGCGGGTCCTGGGGCTACACCTTC.

The genes are TRBV19 and TRBJ2-7; 10 bases match TRBD1. Germline trimming cut 7 bases from V and 3 bases from J; bases unmatched to any gene: 9. Germline assignment: CDR1 LNHDA and CDR2 SQIVND (reference sequence). This CDR3 comprises 15 residues. The CDR3 is CASTPTGGGGYEQYF. The CDR3 DNA reads as TGTGCCAGTACCCCGACAGGGGGCGGCGGCTACGAGCAGTACTTC.

This rearrangement joins TRBV7-9 to TRBJ2-4; perhaps TRBD2 as D (6 bases). Trimming took off 1 base at V and 1 base at J, with 14 bases between the two ends. This CDR3 contains 17 residues. The germline V gene encodes CDR1 SEHNR and CDR2 FQNEAQ (reference sequence). The CDR3 loop reads CASSLGRGGPAKNIQYF. The CDR3, as DNA: TGTGCCAGCAGCTTAGGGAGGGGTGGACCGGCCAAAAACATTCAGTACTTC.

This clone was counted once. This sequence joins TRBV6-5 and TRBJ1-1; perhaps TRBD1 as D (6 bases). Germline loops: CDR1 MNHEY, CDR2 SVGAGI. With 5 bases removed from V and 7 bases from J, the gap between germline ends came to 14 bases. The CDR3 consists of 13 residues. CDR3 in amino acids: CASSILTGNEAFF. In DNA form, the CDR3 reads TGTGCCAGCAGTATACTTACAGGGAATGAAGCTTTCTTT.

The chain carries TRBV15 and TRBJ1-1; 9 bases map to TRBD1. Germline V gene data show CDR1 as LNHNV and CDR2 as YYDKDF (reference sequence). The CDR3 loop spans 16 amino acids. V shed 1 base, J shed 6 bases, and the junction held 9 bases outside the gene matches. CDR3 nucleotide sequence: TGTGCCACCAGCAGAGGTGGACAGGGGAATGGGGCTGAAGCTTTCTTT. The encoded protein is CATSRGGQGNGAEAFF.

The chain is built from TRBV7-9 and TRBJ1-5; D is undetermined. This CDR3 region has 14 residues. Per the germline V gene, CDR1 is SEHNR and CDR2 is FQNEAQ (reference sequence). Trimming pared 6 bases from V and 6 bases from J, leaving 15 bases between. CDR3 loop: CASSDWGLAQPQHF. The CDR3 DNA reads TGTGCCAGCAGTGACTGGGGATTGGCTCAGCCCCAGCATTTT.

This clone has a handful of counts. The chain employs TRBV19 and TRBJ1-2; no reliable D call. Germline values: CDR1 LNHDA, CDR2 SQIVND (reference sequence). V was shortened by 5 bases and J by 4 bases, with 17 bases between the two germline ends. This CDR3 has 15 amino acids. Here the CDR3 reads CASSASGSGSYGYTF. CDR3 DNA: TGTGCCAGTAGTGCATCAGGCTCGGGGTCCTATGGCTACACCTTC. Complete variable domain (other parts from reference TRBV19 and TRBJ1-2): DGGITQSPKYLFRKEGQNVTLSCEQNLNHDAMYWYRQDPGQGLRLIYYSQIVNDFQKGDIAEGYSVSREKKESFPLTVTSAQKNPTAFYLCASSASGSGSYGYTFGSGTRLTVV.

The rearrangement links TRBV6-5 to TRBJ1-2, with D tentatively TRBD1 (5 bases). Trimming removed 4 bases from V and 2 bases from J, with 8 bases in between. Germline CDR1 is MNHEY and CDR2 is SVGAGI. This CDR3 comprises 13 residues. The CDR3 loop reads CASSSGRNYGYTF. Here the CDR3 DNA reads TGTGCCAGCAGTTCGGGACGGAACTATGGCTACACCTTC.

This clone appeared once. The rearrangement uses TRBV5-1 and TRBJ1-1; no firm D call. The CDR3 sequence is 14 residues long. Germline CDR1 SGHRS, CDR2 YFSETQ. V dropped 4 bases and J dropped 6 bases, with 16 bases sitting between them. The CDR3 loop reads CASSAEYMSAEAFF. In DNA form, the CDR3 reads TGCGCCAGCAGCGCGGAGTACATGAGCGCTGAAGCTTTCTTT.

V and J are TRBV19 and TRBJ1-5, with 7 nucleotides matching TRBD1. Per germline, CDR1 LNHDA and CDR2 SQIVND (reference sequence). After removal of 8 bases from V and 0 bases from J, the junction contained 10 bases not matched to a gene. The length of the CDR3 is 16 residues. The CDR3 is CASGRLGQNSNQPQHF. Here the CDR3 DNA reads TGTGCCAGTGGTCGCCTGGGACAGAATAGCAATCAGCCCCAGCATTTT.

This chain joins TRBV10-3 and TRBJ1-6, with D perhaps matching TRBD1 (6 bases). The germline V and J ends were trimmed by 7 bases and 1 base, with 11 bases remaining between them. The CDR3 runs 15 residues. Germline CDR1 is ENHRY and CDR2 is SYGVKD. CDR3 nucleotides: TGTGCCATCAAGGGGGGCCGGTCCTATAATTCACCCCTCCACTTT. It is translated as CAIKGGRSYNSPLHF.

CDR3 amino acids: CASRLLSGNTIYF. CDR3 sequence (DNA): TGTGCCAGCAGACTTCTCTCTGGAAACACCATATATTTT. This sequence joins TRBV6-6 and TRBJ1-3; D is ambiguous. This CDR3 comprises 13 residues. Germline V gene data show CDR1 as MNHNY and CDR2 as SVGAGI (reference sequence). V was cut by 6 bases and J by 0 bases, with 6 bases left in between.

This rearrangement joins TRBV9 to TRBJ1-2, with a possible D match to TRBD1 (6 bases). Germline CDR1 SGDLS, CDR2 YYNGEE. V lost 1 base and J 6 bases, leaving 16 bases between the germline ends. The CDR3 totals 15 residues. The CDR3: CASSVRGKGGNGYTF. CDR3 DNA: TGTGCCAGCAGCGTAAGGGGGAAGGGGGGCAATGGCTACACCTTC.

J is TRBJ1-2 and V is TRBV27, with 9 nucleotides matching TRBD1. There are 14 residues in the CDR3. The germline gives CDR1 MNHEY, CDR2 SMNVEV (reference sequence). V lost 5 bases and J lost 6; bases outside the gene matches: 7. In DNA form, the CDR3 reads TGTGCCAGCAGTGCCGGGACAGGGAGTAATGGCTACACCTTC. It is translated as CASSAGTGSNGYTF.

Details on this clone: One end of the junction does not line up with germline, which may come from a read error. The CDR3 is CASSLKTGGLAKNIQYF. CDR3 in DNA: TGTGCTAGCAGCTTAAAGACAGGGGGTCTGGCCAAAAACATTCAGTACTTC. V and J are TRBV7-7 and TRBJ2-4; the match to TRBD1 covers 9 bases. This CDR3 is 17 amino acids long. Germline V gives CDR1 SSHAT, CDR2 FNYEAQ (reference sequence).

This sequence joins TRBV5-4 and TRBJ2-5, with D perhaps assigned TRBD1 or TRBD2 (5 bases each). The V and J ends lost 4 bases and 1 base respectively, with 11 bases between them. The CDR3 runs to 14 residues. Per germline, CDR1 SGHNT and CDR2 YYREEE (reference sequence). The CDR3 here is CASSGRQSQETQYF. The CDR3, as DNA: TGTGCCAGCAGCGGGAGACAGTCCCAAGAGACCCAGTACTTC. The complete variable domain, with remaining parts taken from reference TRBV5-4 and TRBJ2-5, reads ETGVTQSPTHLIKTRGQQVTLRCSSQSGHNTVSWYQQALGQGPQFIFQYYREEENGRGNFPPRFSGLQFPNYSSELNVNALELDDSALYLCASSGRQSQETQYFGPGTRLLVL.

The CDR3 protein is CASSNRDRGSYGYTF. The CDR3 nucleotides read TGTGCCAGCAGTAACCGGGACAGGGGGAGCTATGGCTACACCTTC. The V call is TRBV25-1, the J call TRBJ1-2, with 11 bases lining up with TRBD1. The germline gives CDR1 MGHDK, CDR2 SYGVNS. The CDR3 covers 15 residues. Trimming removed 5 bases from V and 4 bases from J; junction bases left unmatched: 6.

CDR3 bases: TGTGCCAGCAGCCAAGATCGAGGCGGGGGAAGCACAGATACGCAGTATTTT. It encodes CASSQDRGGGSTDTQYF. This rearrangement joins TRBV3-1 (or the pseudogene TRBV3-2) to TRBJ2-3; 7 bases align to TRBD2. From germline, CDR1 is LGHDT and CDR2 YNNKEL (reference sequence). The J segment lost 0 bases and the V segment lost 0 bases, leaving 6 bases of the junction unmatched. This CDR3 region has 17 residues.

The genes are TRBV7-3 and TRBJ2-1; weak D call: TRBD2 (5 bases). Germline V gives CDR1 SGHTA, CDR2 FQGTGA. This CDR3 has 14 residues. V was shortened by 0 bases and J by 6 bases, with 9 bases between the two germline ends. CDR3 sequence reads: CASSLTLASNEQFF. Here the CDR3 DNA reads TGTGCCAGCAGCTTAACGCTAGCCTCCAATGAGCAGTTCTTC.

The chain has TRBV6-5 and TRBJ1-1; 8 bases fit TRBD1. Trimming at V came to 8 bases and at J to 3 bases, leaving 8 bases not matched to a gene. Germline CDR1 MNHEY, CDR2 SVGAGI. The CDR3 runs to 14 residues. CDR3 DNA sequence: TGTGCCAGCGGTACCAGGGGGCCCGACACTGAAGCTTTCTTT. Its protein product is CASGTRGPDTEAFF.

The J gene is TRBJ2-7, the V gene TRBV7-2; 7 bases map to TRBD1. CDR3 size: 14 residues. Germline CDR1 SGHTA, CDR2 FQGNSA. The J segment lost 3 bases and the V segment lost 4 bases, leaving 6 bases of the junction unmatched. CDR3 in DNA: TGTGCCAGCAGCTACCGGGACAGCATCTACGAGCAGTACTTC. Amino acid sequence: CASSYRDSIYEQYF.